The 10 T cell receptor beta chains listed next were all sequenced from one sample in a study of blood T cell repertoires in COVID-19. Using immunoSEQ multiplex PCR, the repertoire was profiled, and TCRdb retains in-frame clones only, with some absent. The sample has 95,000 to 100,000 clones; approximately 91% are singletons. Sequencing was performed on peripheral blood. The source of these receptors is a man between 50 and 59 years old with acute or convalescent COVID-19.

J is TRBJ2-5 and V is TRBV7-9; TRBD1 agrees at 9 bases. Germline CDR1 SEHNR, CDR2 FQNEAQ (reference sequence). This CDR3 region has 18 residues. V trimming: 5 bases; J trimming: 5 bases; junction bases outside the gene matches: 18. CDR3 region: CASSPGTGFQVNEETQYF. In DNA, the CDR3 is TGTGCCAGCAGCCCCGGGACAGGGTTCCAAGTTAATGAGGAGACCCAGTACTTC.

This sequence joins TRBV5-5 and TRBJ2-2; D is undetermined. Germline V gene lookup returns CDR1 SGHKS and CDR2 YYEKEE (reference sequence). The V end was cut by 1 base, the J end by 4 bases, with 11 bases between. The CDR3 sequence is 15 residues long. For the CDR3, the DNA is TGTGCCAGCAGCTTGTATCCGGGTGGCACCGGGGAGCTGTTTTTT. Encoded protein: CASSLYPGGTGELFF. Full variable domain (rest looked up from reference TRBV5-5 and TRBJ2-2): DAGVTQSPTHLIKTRGQQVTLRCSPISGHKSVSWYQQVLGQGPQFIFQYYEKEERGRGNFPDRFSARQFPNYSSELNVNALLLGDSALYLCASSLYPGGTGELFFGEGSRLTVL.

The genes are TRBV2 and TRBJ1-1, with TRBD1 matching over 8 bases. With 4 bases clipped from V and 10 bases from J, the junction kept 11 bases outside the gene matches. From germline, CDR1 is SNHLY and CDR2 FYNNEI. The CDR3 is made up of 14 amino acids. The CDR3 reads CASSVGQAQLGAFF. In DNA, the CDR3 is TGTGCCAGCAGTGTGGGACAGGCACAGTTGGGAGCTTTCTTT.

This sequence joins TRBV12-3 or TRBV12-4 and TRBJ1-2; the match to TRBD1 covers 9 bases. CDR3 size: 13 residues. V dropped 7 bases and J dropped 7; count of bases not matched to a gene: 7. In nucleotides, the CDR3 is TGTGCCAGCAACAGGGACAGGGAACTTGGCTACACCTTC. The encoded protein is CASNRDRELGYTF.

This sequence joins TRBV3-1 (or the pseudogene TRBV3-2) and TRBJ1-6, with a possible D match to TRBD1 (5 bases). Trimming pared 8 bases from V and 7 bases from J, leaving 12 bases between. CDR1 LGHDT and CDR2 YNNKEL come from the germline V gene (reference sequence). CDR3 size: 13 residues. The CDR3 protein is CASAQGLNSPLHF. The CDR3 DNA reads TGTGCCAGCGCTCAGGGTCTCAATTCACCCCTCCACTTT.

The table lists this clone with a few counts. The rearrangement links TRBV6-5 to TRBJ2-7, with TRBD1 matching over 7 bases. The CDR3 is 13 amino acids. In germline, CDR1 is MNHEY, CDR2 SVGAGI. The V gene end was trimmed by 6 bases and the J gene end by 1 base; junction bases not matched to a gene: 3. CDR3: CASRATGSYEQYF. CDR3 DNA sequence: TGTGCCAGCAGAGCGACAGGGTCCTACGAGCAGTACTTC.

The chain combines TRBV11-3 with TRBJ2-6, with TRBD1 as a possible D gene (5 bases). This CDR3 region has 20 residues. V dropped 0 bases and J dropped 0 bases, with 18 bases sitting between them. Looked up from germline, CDR1 is SGHNT and CDR2 is YENEEA. The CDR3 DNA reads TGTGCCAGCAGCTTAGATCAATATGGACACCCTTCCTCTGGGGCCAACGTCCTGACTTTC. This sequence encodes CASSLDQYGHPSSGANVLTF.

The chain uses TRBV5-1 and TRBJ2-2; D gene unclear. The V end was cut by 4 bases, the J end by 6 bases, with 22 bases between. This CDR3 contains 17 residues. CDR1 SGHRS and CDR2 YFSETQ come from the germline V gene. The CDR3: CASSRSSLGPSAGELFF. In nucleotides, the CDR3 is TGCGCCAGCAGCCGATCAAGCCTGGGCCCGTCGGCCGGGGAGCTGTTTTTT.

The J gene is TRBJ2-3, the V gene TRBV6-2 or TRBV6-3, with D unclear. V was trimmed by 5 bases and J by 1 base, leaving 13 bases between them. Germline values: CDR1 MNHEY, CDR2 SVGEGT. The CDR3 has 15 amino acids. The DNA for the CDR3 is TGTGCCAGCAGTACCACTTTATTCCGCACAGATACGCAGTATTTT. Translation: CASSTTLFRTDTQYF.

The chain joins TRBV3-1 (or the pseudogene TRBV3-2) to TRBJ1-1, with D possibly being TRBD1 (6 bases). V was pared by 4 bases and J by 6 bases, with 12 bases between. The CDR3 runs 13 residues. Germline V lookup: CDR1 LGHDT, CDR2 YNNKEL (reference sequence). CDR3 region: CASSPGHWAEAFF. DNA of the CDR3: TGTGCCAGCAGCCCGGGACATTGGGCTGAAGCTTTCTTT.